A selection of T cell receptor beta chains follows, all from one sample in a study of T cells expressing NK-cell markers. Each CDR3 protein gets one entry in TCRdb, which reprocessed the 5' RACE reads and gives no DNA. The sample includes 400,000 to 500,000 distinct CDR3 sequences. The specimen sequenced was blood T cells: a sorted CD56 or NKG2C T cell subset, CD4+ or CD8+ T cells, or bulk PBMC T cells (not recorded which). These receptors all come from a woman aged 18 to 75 in good health. Each CDR3 is given with its conserved first and last residue.

14	TRBV5-1	TRBJ2-7	CASTRTASSYEQYF
19	TRBV6-1	TRBJ1-4	CASSEVYRGILGTNEKLFF
14	TRBV24-1	TRBJ1-5	CATSAGTGGQPQHF
15	TRBV12-3/TRBV12-4	TRBJ2-3	CASSLSGGAPDTQYF
14	TRBV7-9	TRBJ1-2	CASVSTGGNYGYTF
12	TRBV30	TRBJ1-2	CAWSEYGTSITF
15	TRBV5-6	TRBJ2-2	CASAGGGPNTGELFF
17	TRBV10-3	TRBJ2-1	CAISESGVRSAYNEQFF
16	TRBV9	TRBJ2-3	CASSAGDSTVTDTQYF
13	TRBV5-4	TRBJ2-7	CASSPAVGYEQYF
14	TRBV12-3/TRBV12-4	TRBJ2-2	CASSLGTDTGELFF
14	TRBV6-2/TRBV6-3	TRBJ2-7	CASTSSGSNNEQYF
15	TRBV5-1	TRBJ2-2	CASSLSGLVSGELFF
15	TRBV6-1	TRBJ2-7	CASRRTGTGAHEQYF
14	TRBV20-1	TRBJ2-7	CSARDGWEVREQYF
15	TRBV5-5	TRBJ2-1	CASSFLGGEPNEQFF
13	TRBV6-1	TRBJ1-5	CASMGNGNQPQHF
15	TRBV19	TRBJ2-1	CASSPPVGGDNEQFF
14	TRBV6-2/TRBV6-3	TRBJ2-7	CASSYLGLASEQYF
13	TRBV7-8	TRBJ1-1	CASSSSMNTEAFF
11	TRBV29-1	TRBJ1-2	CSATGGHGYTF
12	TRBV20-1	TRBJ2-5	CSATGGQETQYF
13	TRBV12-3/TRBV12-4	TRBJ1-1	CASSLMSGTEAFF
13	TRBV6-5	TRBJ2-7	CASSSGLDYEQYF
13	TRBV24-1	TRBJ2-3	CATTGLAGDTQYF
15	TRBV7-8	TRBJ2-2	CASSKQQGNTGELFF
15	TRBV10-3	TRBJ2-1	CAITPSSGNDHEQFF
18	TRBV12-3/TRBV12-4	TRBJ2-6	CASSDRSDSFSGANVLTF
15	TRBV10-1	TRBJ2-6	CASSDPRAGANVLTF
16	TRBV4-3	TRBJ1-6	CASSRTGGQGNSPLHF
15	TRBV27	TRBJ2-7	CASSLQWTPNYEQYF
15	TRBV5-4	TRBJ2-1	CASSLLKGSYNEQFF
15	TRBV7-9	TRBJ2-5	CASSLFGPLGETQYF